This is a list of T cell receptor beta chains from one sample in a study of OX40 agonist ivuxolimab in advanced cancers. TCRdb's copy holds only in-frame clones and misses some; the assay was immunoSEQ multiplex PCR. The table lists 25,000 to 30,000 clones, less than 85% of them singletons. Here the sequenced sample was CD4+ or CD8+ T cells sorted from blood, taken in a trial of the OX40 agonist ivuxolimab. The receptors come from an adult with an advanced solid tumor such as melanoma, head and neck, liver or kidney cancer. The CDR3 runs from the conserved cysteine through the conserved F or W. A D gene is named only where the DNA matches it firmly. Size is stated for part of the rows, as once, few or many counts, or as a class when the clone is expanded.

J gene | V gene | D gene | clone size | CDR3 protein | CDR3 DNA
TRBJ2-7 | TRBV10-1 | TRBD1 | NA | CASSESLIGGIYEQYF | TGCGCCAGCAGTGAGTCTTTGATAGGGGGCATCTACGAGCAGTACTTC
TRBJ2-5 | TRBV19 | TRBD2 | NA | CASSPGTSGETQYF | TGTGCCAGTAGTCCAGGGACTAGCGGAGAGACCCAGTACTTC
TRBJ1-5 | TRBV6-6 | NA | NA | CASSDPRDGNQPQHF | TGTGCCAGCAGTGACCCCCGGGATGGGAATCAGCCCCAGCATTTT
TRBJ2-7 | TRBV7-9 | NA | once | CASSSNRDGDPWEQYF | TGTGCCAGCAGCTCTAACCGGGACGGAGATCCATGGGAGCAGTACTTC
TRBJ2-7 | TRBV5-6 | NA | NA | CASSQGTTYEQYF | TGTGCCAGCAGCCAAGGGACCACCTACGAGCAGTACTTC
TRBJ2-1 | TRBV7-9 | NA | NA | CASSGLVDHSSYNEQFF | TGTGCCAGCAGCGGCCTCGTCGACCACAGCTCCTACAATGAGCAGTTCTTC
TRBJ1-2 | TRBV4-1 | TRBD1 | few | CASSQTRNRDSENYGYTF | TGCGCCAGCAGCCAAACTCGAAACCGGGACAGCGAAAACTATGGCTACACCTTC
TRBJ2-3 | TRBV7-9 | NA | NA | CASSEPGVGTDTQYF | TGTGCCAGCAGCGAACCAGGGGTAGGCACAGATACGCAGTATTTT
TRBJ2-7 | TRBV19 | NA | NA | CASSIDGRGANEQYF | TGTGCCAGTAGTATCGACGGCAGGGGAGCCAACGAGCAGTACTTC
TRBJ1-1 | TRBV9 | NA | NA | CASSVSGQNTEAFF | TGTGCCAGCAGCGTATCAGGACAGAACACTGAAGCTTTCTTT
TRBJ2-1 | TRBV29-1 | TRBD2 | few | CSVGTTGGGPYNEQFF | TGCAGCGTTGGAACCACGGGGGGAGGGCCCTACAATGAGCAGTTCTTC
TRBJ2-7 | TRBV7-9 | TRBD1 | NA | CASRAGTGIQSEQYF | TGTGCCAGCAGAGCCGGGACAGGGATTCAGTCCGAGCAGTACTTC
TRBJ1-5 | TRBV7-9 | NA | NA | CASSLPGSNQPQHF | TGTGCCAGCAGCTTGCCGGGGAGCAATCAGCCCCAGCATTTT
TRBJ1-2 | TRBV19 | TRBD1 | medium-sized | CASSYDRVGYGYTF | TGTGCCAGTAGTTACGACAGGGTGGGCTATGGCTACACCTTC
TRBJ1-2 | TRBV7-9 | NA | NA | CASSLVTLANYGYTF | TGTGCCAGCAGCTTAGTGACCTTAGCTAACTATGGCTACACCTTC
TRBJ2-3 | TRBV5-6 | TRBD2 | NA | CASSLTSALDTQYF | TGTGCCAGCAGCCTGACTAGCGCACTTGATACGCAGTATTTT
TRBJ2-7 | TRBV4-1 | NA | NA | CASSQETNHHYEQYF | TGCGCCAGCAGCCAAGAAACAAACCACCACTACGAGCAGTACTTC
TRBJ2-7 | TRBV6-5 | NA | NA | CASTRAHEQYF | TGTGCCAGCACCCGGGCCCACGAGCAGTACTTC
TRBJ2-1 | TRBV4-1 | TRBD2 | NA | CASSQASGAYNEQFF | TGCGCCAGCAGCCAGGCTAGCGGTGCCTACAATGAGCAGTTCTTC
TRBJ2-7 | TRBV11-3 | NA | NA | CASSLSGTASYEQYF | TGTGCCAGCAGCTTAAGCGGGACAGCCTCCTACGAGCAGTACTTC
TRBJ1-3 | TRBV4-2 | NA | NA | CASSQVGSYSGNTIYF | TGTGCCAGCAGCCAAGTTGGATCTTACTCTGGAAACACCATATATTTT
TRBJ1-2 | TRBV14 | NA | NA | CASSHGSYGYTF | TGTGCCAGCAGCCATGGCAGCTATGGCTACACCTTC
TRBJ2-1 | TRBV7-9 | TRBD2 | NA | CASSSTIGTSGSRDEQFF | TGTGCCAGCAGCTCAACAATCGGGACTAGCGGGAGTAGGGATGAGCAGTTCTTC
TRBJ2-1 | TRBV5-1 | NA | NA | CASSLRLSGSYNEQFF | TGCGCCAGCAGCCTACGTCTCTCCGGCTCCTACAATGAGCAGTTCTTC